These 21 T cell receptor beta chains came from one sample sequenced in a study of CD8 T cells in Susac syndrome. It was with random hexamers that roughly 0.45 to 1 ug RNA was reverse transcribed. TCRdb re-called the immunoSEQ multiplex PCR reads with MiXCR, one entry per CDR3 protein. The sample holds some 170,000 distinct CDR3 sequences; approximately 93% are singletons and the top ten take 0.09% to 0.1%. Sequenced sample: CD4+ T cells from PBMCs. The receptors shown here come from a human donor with multiple sclerosis.

This chain links TRBV30 with TRBJ2-2, with D unclear. V lost 2 bases and J 3 bases, leaving 7 bases between the germline ends. This CDR3 contains 13 residues. The germline V gene encodes CDR1 GTSNPN and CDR2 SVGIG (reference sequence). The CDR3 reads CAWSKGYTGELFF. For the CDR3, the DNA is TGTGCCTGGAGTAAGGGATACACCGGGGAGCTGTTTTTT.

The chain joins TRBV5-1 to TRBJ2-5, with TRBD2 matching over 7 bases. With 0 bases clipped from V and 6 bases from J, the junction kept 8 bases outside the gene matches. This CDR3 is built from 15 residues. CDR1 is SGHRS, CDR2 YFSETQ, per germline. In DNA form, the CDR3 reads TGCGCCAGCAGCTTGGCCGCAACGGGAGGAAAGACCCAGTACTTC. As protein: CASSLAATGGKTQYF.

This clonotype was counted between two and nine times. The rearrangement links TRBV7-2 to TRBJ1-5, with a possible D match to TRBD1 (5 bases). Trimming took 6 bases from V and 7 from J, leaving 10 bases between them. This CDR3 region has 12 residues. Per the germline V gene, CDR1 is SGHTA and CDR2 is FQGNSA. The CDR3: CASSWGDQPQHF. The CDR3 DNA follows: TGTGCCAGCAGTTGGGGGGACCAGCCCCAGCATTTT.

This clonotype is a singleton in its sample. V usage is TRBV2 and J usage is TRBJ1-2; D unclear. Germline lookup yields CDR1 SNHLY and CDR2 FYNNEI. The CDR3 runs to 14 residues. Trimming took off 3 bases at V and 0 bases at J, with 8 bases between the two ends. CDR3 protein: CASSEAGANYGYTF. For the CDR3, the DNA is TGTGCCAGCAGTGAGGCAGGTGCTAACTATGGCTACACCTTC.

CDR3 nucleotides: TGTGCCAGCAGTAAGGGGTATAGCAATCAGCCCCAGCATTTT. Translating gives CASSKGYSNQPQHF. V usage is TRBV27 and J usage is TRBJ1-5; maybe TRBD1 (5 bases). Germline-derived CDR1 and CDR2 are MNHEY and SMNVEV (reference sequence). The CDR3 sequence is 14 residues long. V shed 5 bases and J shed 0 bases, with 8 bases lying between them.

V usage is TRBV18 and J usage is TRBJ1-2; no reliable D call. Trimming left V 3 bases short and J 0 bases short, with 5 bases between. The CDR3 spans 13 residues. Germline CDR1 KGHSH, CDR2 LQKENI. The CDR3 sequence: CASSPEANYGYTF. The CDR3 nucleotides read TGTGCCAGCTCACCCGAAGCTAACTATGGCTACACCTTC. Based on the CDR3 plus reference TRBV18 and TRBJ1-2, the full variable domain is NAGVMQNPRHLVRRRGQEARLRCSPMKGHSHVYWYRQLPEEGLKFMVYLQKENIIDESGMPKERFSAEFPKEGPSILRIQQVVRGDSAAYFCASSPEANYGYTFGSGTRLTVV.

V gene TRBV5-6 combines with J gene TRBJ2-7, with a possible D match to TRBD1 (5 bases). Trimming took off 4 bases at V and 0 bases at J, with 11 bases between the two ends. The germline gives CDR1 SGHDT, CDR2 YYEEEE. This CDR3 is 14 amino acids long. CDR3 bases: TGTGCCAGCAGCAAAGGACAAGCCTCCTACGAGCAGTACTTC. It is translated as CASSKGQASYEQYF.

This chain links TRBV29-1 with TRBJ2-7, with unresolved D. The CDR3 consists of 12 residues. In germline, CDR1 is SQVTM, CDR2 ANQGSEA. Trimming stripped 3 bases from V and 5 bases from J, with 11 bases between. The CDR3 DNA reads as TGCAGCGTTGAGGGTCAGGCGGACGAGCAGTACTTC. This translates into CSVEGQADEQYF.

The J gene is TRBJ2-3, the V gene TRBV9; weak D call: TRBD2 (5 bases). Trimming removed 2 bases from V and 0 bases from J, with 10 bases in between. Per the germline V gene, CDR1 is SGDLS and CDR2 is YYNGEE. The CDR3 extends over 15 amino acids. For the CDR3, the DNA is TGTGCCAGCAGCGTCACTGGGGAGAGCACAGATACGCAGTATTTT. It translates to CASSVTGESTDTQYF.

The genes are TRBV4-3 and TRBJ1-3; unclear D gene. Trimming took off 5 bases at V and 0 bases at J, with 14 bases between the two ends. This CDR3 comprises 16 residues. Germline CDR1 is LGHNA and CDR2 is YSLEER. The CDR3 spells CASSKVAGSSGNTIYF. The CDR3 DNA reads as TGCGCCAGCAGCAAAGTGGCGGGGAGCTCTGGAAACACCATATATTTT.

The chain carries TRBV30 and TRBJ1-1, with D tentatively TRBD1 (6 bases). Germline V gene lookup returns CDR1 GTSNPN and CDR2 SVGIG (reference sequence). The CDR3 loop spans 12 amino acids. V was shortened by 6 bases and J by 0 bases, with 8 bases between the two germline ends. The CDR3 bases are TGTGCCTGCAACAGGGTGAACACTGAAGCTTTCTTT. Translated, it gives CACNRVNTEAFF.

This chain uses TRBV9 with TRBJ2-3; 7 bases line up with TRBD2. The CDR3 length is 16 residues. J gave up 4 bases and V 0 bases, and 8 bases lay outside the gene matches. Looked up from germline, CDR1 is SGDLS and CDR2 is YYNGEE. CDR3 DNA sequence: TGTGCCAGCAGCGTAGATCTCGGGAGGAGTCCAGATACGCAGTATTTT. Translation gives CASSVDLGRSPDTQYF.

This rearrangement joins TRBV7-9 to TRBJ1-1, with D unresolved. Trimming took off 2 bases at V and 1 base at J, with 8 bases between the two ends. CDR1 and CDR2 (germline): SEHNR, FQNEAQ (reference sequence). The length of the CDR3 is 14 residues. For the CDR3, the DNA is TGTGCCAGCAGCTTATTTTCCCAGAACACTGAAGCTTTCTTT. It yields the protein CASSLFSQNTEAFF.

J is TRBJ2-3 and V is TRBV5-4, with TRBD2 identical over 8 bases. This CDR3 comprises 14 residues. The J segment lost 2 bases and the V segment lost 5 bases, leaving 4 bases of the junction unmatched. The germline gives CDR1 SGHNT, CDR2 YYREEE (reference sequence). CDR3 coding DNA: TGTGCCAGCAGGTCGCGGGAGGTCACAGATACGCAGTATTTT. Protein: CASRSREVTDTQYF.

The chain couples TRBV6-5 to TRBJ1-4; possible D gene TRBD1, 6 bases. The CDR3 is made up of 13 amino acids. Trimming left V 10 bases short and J 5 bases short, with 14 bases between. CDR1 and CDR2 (germline): MNHEY, SVGAGI. CDR3 nucleotides: TGTGCCACCCTCGGCGGGGGCAATGAAAAACTGTTTTTT. It is translated as CATLGGGNEKLFF.

The chain uses TRBV23-1 and TRBJ2-5; 8 nucleotides match TRBD1. TRBV23-1 is known as an ORF, though its function is uncertain. Germline trimming cut 2 bases from V and 0 bases from J; bases unmatched to any gene: 11. The CDR3 is 18 residues long. This CDR3 is CASSQSDRGGGYQETQYF. CDR3 nucleotides: TGCGCCAGCAGTCAAAGCGACAGGGGCGGTGGGTACCAAGAGACCCAGTACTTC.

V is TRBV28 and J is TRBJ1-5, with unresolved D. Germline lookup yields CDR1 MDHEN and CDR2 SYDVKM. Trimming stripped 5 bases from V and 10 bases from J, with 12 bases between. CDR3 length: 12 residues. CDR3 sequence reads: CASSLRVSPQHF. The CDR3, as DNA: TGTGCCAGCAGTCTTCGCGTATCACCCCAGCATTTT. Supplemented by reference TRBV28 and TRBJ1-5, the full variable domain reads DVKVTQSSRYLVKRTGEKVFLECVQDMDHENMFWYRQDPGLGLRLIYFSYDVKMKEKGDIPEGYSVSREKKERFSLILESASTNQTSMYLCASSLRVSPQHFGDGTRLSIL.

The genes are TRBV9 and TRBJ2-2, with D unresolved. Trimming shortened V by 0 bases and J by 7 bases, and 7 bases separated the two germline ends. In germline, CDR1 is SGDLS, CDR2 YYNGEE. The CDR3 has 13 amino acids. The CDR3 DNA sequence: TGTGCCAGCAGCGTAGGGGGATACGGGGAGCTGTTTTTT. Encoded protein: CASSVGGYGELFF.

The chain carries TRBV5-1 and TRBJ2-2; the D is unclear. In germline, CDR1 is SGHRS, CDR2 YFSETQ. CDR3 length equals 15 residues. Trimming took off 2 bases at V and 8 bases at J, with 16 bases between the two ends. In DNA form, the CDR3 reads TGCGCCAGCAGCTTAGACTTGCCCGGAGCTGGGGAGCTGTTTTTT. Amino acids: CASSLDLPGAGELFF. Full variable domain (remainder filled in from reference TRBV5-1 and TRBJ2-2): KAGVTQTPRYLIKTRGQQVTLSCSPISGHRSVSWYQQTPGQGLQFLFEYFSETQRNKGNFPGRFSGRQFSNSRSEMNVSTLELGDSALYLCASSLDLPGAGELFFGEGSRLTVL.

The chain combines TRBV10-3 with TRBJ2-1, with D perhaps TRBD2 (6 bases). This CDR3 region has 12 residues. The germline V gene has CDR1 ENHRY and CDR2 SYGVKD. The V and J ends lost 8 bases and 8 bases respectively, with 13 bases between them. Written as DNA, the CDR3 is TGTGCCATCTCCCCCCGCGGGGATGAGCAGTTCTTC. Amino acid sequence: CAISPRGDEQFF.

V usage is TRBV19 and J usage is TRBJ2-5, with no clear D. CDR1 and CDR2 (germline): LNHDA, SQIVND (reference sequence). The CDR3 sequence is 13 residues long. Deletions cut 5 bases from V and 5 bases from J, with 12 bases between. CDR3: CASSGGDSETQYF. CDR3 nucleotides: TGTGCCAGTAGTGGCGGCGATTCGGAGACCCAGTACTTC.